This passage covers 32 T cell receptor beta chains from one sample sequenced in a study of blood T cells in healthy people across ages. A second PCR of 7 to 11 cycles used a sample-barcoded 5' primer and a J-beta primer mix. TCRdb independently ran MiXCR on the 5' RACE reads; one entry per CDR3 protein. This repertoire shows approximately 1,700,000 distinct CDR3 sequences, approximately 39% found once; its top ten account for 23%. The specimen sequenced was blood. Receptors were obtained from a human donor in good health.

A note on this clonotype: A junction end diverges from the germline sequence, so it may reflect a read error. The chain recombines TRBV20-1 with TRBJ1-1; D remains ambiguous. From germline, CDR1 is DFQATT and CDR2 SNEGSKA (reference sequence). The CDR3 length is 13 residues. CDR3: CSTRENTYTEAFF. The DNA of the CDR3 is TGCAGTACTAGAGAAAACACGTACACTGAAGCTTTCTTT.

This clonotype was recorded a few times. The chain is built from TRBV6-6 and TRBJ1-1, with D perhaps matching TRBD1 (5 bases). Germline V gene sequence: CDR1 MNHNY, CDR2 SVGAGI (reference sequence). This CDR3 region has 11 residues. Trimming cost V 7 bases and J 5 bases, with 8 bases left between them. CDR3 in amino acids: CASITGTEAFF. The CDR3 DNA reads as TGTGCCAGCATCACAGGTACTGAAGCTTTCTTT.

The rearrangement uses TRBV29-1 and TRBJ1-6, with D possibly matching TRBD1 (5 bases). This CDR3 is 17 amino acids long. Germline values: CDR1 SQVTM, CDR2 ANQGSEA. Deletions cut 2 bases from V and 16 bases from J, with 30 bases between. CDR3 sequence reads: CSVERRSRDLFRQKLHF. In nucleotides, the CDR3 is TGCAGCGTTGAACGACGCTCCCGGGACCTATTTCGGCAAAAACTCCACTTT.

This chain joins TRBV24-1 and TRBJ2-1; TRBD2 aligns across 11 bases. The germline CDR1 and CDR2 sequences are KGHDR and SFDVKD. J was trimmed by 0 bases and V by 4 bases; bases with no gene match: 13. This CDR3 spans 20 amino acids. CDR3 sequence reads: CATSDLPRLAGSPSYNEQFF. As DNA, the CDR3 is TGTGCCACCAGTGACCTTCCTCGACTAGCGGGGTCTCCCTCCTACAATGAGCAGTTCTTC.

This clonotype was counted ten times or more. The chain recombines TRBV20-1 with TRBJ2-5, with a weak D call TRBD2 (5 bases). The J call is uncertain, as TRBJ2-7 better fits the DNA end. The CDR3 length is 10 residues. Germline CDR1 DFQATT, CDR2 SNEGSKA (reference sequence). The CDR3 DNA is TGCAGTGCTAGCGGGGACGAGCAGTACTTC. Its translation: CSASGDEQYF.

The genes are TRBV7-7 and TRBJ2-3; 9 positions match TRBD1. The CDR3 sequence is 15 residues long. V lost 3 bases and J lost 4; bases outside the gene matches: 5. The germline V gene has CDR1 SSHAT and CDR2 FNYEAQ (reference sequence). CDR3 sequence reads: CASSFGTGYADTQYF. CDR3 coding DNA: TGTGCCAGCAGCTTCGGGACAGGGTATGCAGATACGCAGTATTTT.

The gene calls are TRBV7-3 and TRBJ2-4; D is perhaps TRBD2 (6 bases). The end of the DNA aligns better with TRBJ2-7, so the J call may be wrong. The CDR3 extends over 13 amino acids. Germline CDR1 is SGHTA and CDR2 is FQGTGA. Here the CDR3 reads CASSSSAGSEQYF. The CDR3, as DNA: TGTGCCAGCAGCTCCTCGGCGGGGTCCGAGCAGTACTTC.

This clonotype was seen a few times. The V call is TRBV10-3, the J call TRBJ1-6, with D uncertain. The CDR3 is 15 residues long. Trimming pared 6 bases from V and 8 bases from J, leaving 17 bases between. Per the germline V gene, CDR1 is ENHRY and CDR2 is SYGVKD. The CDR3 nucleotides are TGTGCCATCAGCGGAAGGACGGTGGCGCATTCACCCCTCCACTTT. Translated: CAISGRTVAHSPLHF.

This rearrangement joins TRBV28 to TRBJ1-1; D not resolved. The CDR3 totals 13 residues. Trimming took 6 bases from V and 10 from J, leaving 18 bases between them. In germline, CDR1 is MDHEN, CDR2 SYDVKM. The CDR3 DNA is TGTGCCAGCAGATCGCCCGGGGTGGAGAGAGCTTTCTTT. Protein product: CASRSPGVERAFF.

This clonotype showed up just a few times. This chain uses TRBV12-3 or TRBV12-4 with TRBJ2-5; D might be TRBD2 (5 bases). Trimming pared 8 bases from V and 5 bases from J, leaving 9 bases between. The CDR3 totals 11 residues. CDR3: CASGPGETQYF. The CDR3 coding sequence is TGTGCCAGCGGGCCGGGGGAGACCCAGTACTTC.

V gene TRBV11-2 combines with J gene TRBJ1-6; possibly TRBD1 for D (5 bases). Trimming pared 5 bases from V and 0 bases from J, leaving 11 bases between. The CDR3 has 16 residues. Germline-derived CDR1 and CDR2 are SGHAT and FQNNGV. CDR3 region: CASSPGIGSYNSPLHF. The DNA for the CDR3 is TGTGCCAGCAGCCCAGGGATCGGCTCCTATAATTCACCCCTCCACTTT.

This clonotype has more than one count but fewer than ten. The V gene is TRBV28, the J gene TRBJ2-5; D ambiguous. V was clipped by 2 bases and J by 11 bases, with 18 bases between them. The CDR3 spans 14 residues. Per germline, CDR1 MDHEN and CDR2 SYDVKM. As DNA, the CDR3 is TGTGCCAGCAGTTTACTTCTGAAGAGCTACGGGCAGTACTTC. Translation gives CASSLLLKSYGQYF.

The chain links TRBV27 to TRBJ1-6; D is unclear. Germline V gene data show CDR1 as MNHEY and CDR2 as SMNVEV (reference sequence). The V end lost 0 bases, the J end lost 9 bases, and 12 bases lay between the germline ends. This CDR3 has 15 amino acids. The CDR3 DNA follows: TGTGCCAGCAGTTTATCGAGAGTTGGGAGTTCACCCCTCCACTTT. Protein product: CASSLSRVGSSPLHF.

This clonotype was counted a few times. CDR3 residues: CATEERGTDTQYF. The CDR3 DNA sequence: TGTGCCACGGAGGAGCGGGGCACAGATACGCAGTATTTT. The rearrangement uses TRBV10-3 and TRBJ2-3, with D possibly being TRBD2 (6 bases). CDR3 length: 13 amino acids. Germline V lookup: CDR1 ENHRY, CDR2 SYGVKD. V shed 10 bases and J shed 1 base, with 12 bases lying between them.

This clonotype was detected many times. This chain links TRBV12-3 or TRBV12-4 with TRBJ2-5; 10 bases are shared with TRBD2. This CDR3 is built from 14 residues. The V segment lost 6 bases and the J segment 4 bases; nucleotides outside the gene matches: 5. CDR3 in DNA: TGTGCCAGCAGCAACCTAGCGGGGGCAGAGACCCAGTACTTC. The encoded protein is CASSNLAGAETQYF.

The chain recombines TRBV20-1 with TRBJ1-1, with D unresolved. Between the trimmed V and J ends, which lost 5 bases and 11 bases, there was a span of 27 bases. This CDR3 comprises 15 residues. CDR1 and CDR2 from the germline V gene are DFQATT and SNEGSKA (reference sequence). The CDR3 nucleotides read TGCAGTGCTGAGGACGGTAGGGCGCGCCACATTAGGGCTTTCTTT. It yields the protein CSAEDGRARHIRAFF.

The CDR3 nucleotides are TGTGCCAGCAACTCTTTCCGACAGAGTACTAACTATGGCTACACCTTC. This sequence encodes CASNSFRQSTNYGYTF. This chain joins TRBV28 and TRBJ1-2, with D perhaps TRBD1 (5 bases). Germline CDR1 and CDR2: MDHEN and SYDVKM. This CDR3 is 16 amino acids long. V was pared by 7 bases and J by 0 bases, with 18 bases between.

This rearrangement joins TRBV7-2 to TRBJ2-1; D is unclear. Germline V gene sequence: CDR1 SGHTA, CDR2 FQGNSA. The CDR3 has 15 residues. With 5 bases removed from V and 5 bases from J, the gap between germline ends came to 16 bases. The CDR3 loop reads CASSHTKGANNEQFF. In DNA form, the CDR3 reads TGTGCCAGCAGCCACACGAAAGGCGCGAACAATGAGCAGTTCTTC. Using reference TRBV7-2 and TRBJ2-1 for the parts outside the CDR3, the full variable domain is GAGVSQSPSNKVTEKGKDVELRCDPISGHTALYWYRQSLGQGLEFLIYFQGNSAPDKSGLPSDRFSAERTGGSVSTLTIQRTQQEDSAVYLCASSHTKGANNEQFFGPGTRLTVL.

The rearrangement links TRBV7-3 to TRBJ1-2; tentatively, D is TRBD1 (6 bases). V was cut by 2 bases and J by 2 bases, with 12 bases left in between. Germline loops: CDR1 SGHTA, CDR2 FQGTGA. CDR3 length: 15 amino acids. The CDR3 protein is CASSLDRSRNYGYTF. The CDR3 DNA reads as TGTGCCAGCAGCTTAGACAGGTCCCGCAACTATGGCTACACCTTC. The full variable domain, its missing parts supplied by reference TRBV7-3 and TRBJ1-2, is GAGVSQTPSNKVTEKGKYVELRCDPISGHTALYWYRQSLGQGPEFLIYFQGTGAADDSGLPNDRFFAVRPEGSVSTLKIQRTERGDSAVYLCASSLDRSRNYGYTFGSGTRLTVV.

V and J are TRBV20-1 and TRBJ2-7, with 8 bases that match TRBD2. This CDR3 comprises 16 residues. Trimming took 4 bases from V and 2 from J; bases not matched to a gene: 13. CDR1 is DFQATT and CDR2 is SNEGSKA in the germline V gene (reference sequence). The CDR3 DNA reads as TGCAGTGCTACCGATCCCCAGGGCGGGGGGACCTACGAGCAGTACTTC. Protein: CSATDPQGGGTYEQYF.

This clonotype was seen a handful of times. The rearrangement links TRBV28 to TRBJ2-1; 10 positions match TRBD1. The CDR3 length is 15 residues. The V segment lost 8 bases and the J segment 4 bases; nucleotides outside the gene matches: 8. Germline V gene data show CDR1 as MDHEN and CDR2 as SYDVKM. The CDR3 loop reads CASCRDRGRYNEQFF. The CDR3 nucleotides read TGTGCCAGCTGCCGGGACAGGGGTCGTTACAATGAGCAGTTCTTC.

This clonotype has more than one count but fewer than ten. This chain uses TRBV4-3 with TRBJ2-1; D is unresolved. V was pared by 0 bases and J by 10 bases, with 19 bases between. In germline, CDR1 is LGHNA, CDR2 YSLEER. The CDR3 is 16 amino acids. The CDR3 region is CASSQDPAPNPPEQFF. Written as DNA, the CDR3 is TGCGCCAGCAGCCAAGATCCTGCCCCAAATCCACCAGAGCAGTTCTTC.

The chain uses TRBV12-3 or TRBV12-4 and TRBJ2-1; 7 nucleotides match TRBD1. The CDR3 is 11 residues long. CDR3 residues: CAADRPNEQFF. The CDR3 nucleotides are TGTGCGGCGGACAGGCCGAATGAGCAGTTCTTC.

The V gene is TRBV7-3, the J gene TRBJ2-1; a possible D gene is TRBD2 (7 bases). In germline, CDR1 is SGHTA, CDR2 FQGTGA. V shed 5 bases and J shed 10 bases, with 18 bases lying between them. The CDR3 covers 14 residues. CDR3 bases: TGTGCCAGCAGCCCCCTAGATAGGGGGGGAGAGCAGTTCTTC. Translated: CASSPLDRGGEQFF.

On this clonotype itself: Compared with germline, one end of the junction differs, possibly owing to a read error. This chain uses TRBV5-1 with TRBJ2-1; D possibly uses TRBD1 or TRBD2 (6 bases each). Germline CDR1 is SGHRS and CDR2 is YFSETQ. CDR3 length equals 17 residues. The CDR3, as DNA: TGCGTCAGCAGCTTGGTTGGAGGGGGTACATCCTACAATGAGCAGTTCTTC. Protein product: CVSSLVGGGTSYNEQFF.

The sample holds one count of this clonotype. The rearrangement uses TRBV24-1 and TRBJ2-3; 7 positions agree with TRBD2. Germline CDR1 KGHDR, CDR2 SFDVKD. This CDR3 has 17 amino acids. The V segment lost 3 bases and the J segment 4 bases; nucleotides outside the gene matches: 12. The CDR3: CATSDPWSREAADTQYF. DNA for the CDR3: TGTGCCACCAGTGATCCGTGGTCCCGGGAGGCGGCAGATACGCAGTATTTT.

This clonotype came up a few times. This chain uses TRBV4-1 with TRBJ1-2, with 9 bases that match TRBD1. V was clipped by 0 bases and J by 8 bases; unmatched bases: 7. This CDR3 is built from 15 residues. The germline gives CDR1 MGHRA, CDR2 YSYEKL. CDR3 sequence reads: CASSQDWGTGNGYTF. DNA for the CDR3: TGCGCCAGCAGCCAAGATTGGGGGACAGGGAACGGCTACACCTTC.

This clonotype was seen a few times. V is TRBV7-9 and J is TRBJ1-1, with D uncertain. V lost 4 bases to trimming and J lost 8 bases, with 8 bases between them. The CDR3 has 11 amino acids. Germline CDR1 SEHNR, CDR2 FQNEAQ (reference sequence). The CDR3 spells CASSSQVEAFF. CDR3 DNA sequence: TGTGCCAGCAGCTCCCAGGTAGAAGCTTTCTTT.

The chain uses TRBV7-2 and TRBJ2-5; maybe TRBD2 (5 bases). Germline V CDR1 and CDR2: SGHTA, FQGNSA. The V end was cut by 8 bases, the J end by 11 bases, with 18 bases between. The CDR3 is 12 amino acids. The CDR3 here is CASGEKPREQYF. CDR3 DNA sequence: TGTGCCAGCGGGGAGAAGCCGAGGGAGCAGTACTTC.

This clonotype has just a few counts. The chain has TRBV20-1 and TRBJ1-2; D remains unclear. The CDR3 totals 17 residues. Trimming removed 3 bases at V and 3 bases at J, with 23 bases between. Germline loops: CDR1 DFQATT, CDR2 SNEGSKA (reference sequence). CDR3 nucleotide sequence: TGCAGTGCTAGTAGTGTTAGGACCAATTCCCCTCACTATGGCTACACCTTC. Its translation is CSASSVRTNSPHYGYTF.

In its sample, this clonotype was seen a few times. Compared with germline, one end of the junction differs, possibly owing to a read error. The rearrangement links TRBV27 to TRBJ2-7; TRBD1 is a possible D gene (5 bases). Per germline, CDR1 MNHEY and CDR2 SMNVEV (reference sequence). The CDR3 loop spans 14 amino acids. The CDR3 here is CASGRTWKSYEQYF. In DNA, the CDR3 is TGCGCCAGTGGAAGGACATGGAAATCCTACGAGCAGTACTTC.

This clonotype has just a few counts. The V and J genes are TRBV4-1 and TRBJ2-1; possible D gene TRBD2, 6 bases. Germline values: CDR1 MGHRA, CDR2 YSYEKL. V gave up 2 bases and J gave up 0 bases, with 11 bases separating them. The CDR3 is 16 amino acids. CDR3 bases: TGCGCCAGCAGCCAACCTACTAGCTCCTCCTACAATGAGCAGTTCTTC. Protein: CASSQPTSSSYNEQFF.